This entry concerns a single TCR beta chain. Its target is unknown. Both TCR beta VDJ combination and CDR3 sequence profiling were carried out. Genomic DNA was the template for this profiling. In TCRdb, the reads were re-called with MiXCR into one record per CDR3 protein. The table lists 89,000 or so distinct CDR3 sequences, approximately 73% of them singletons. The source of the sample is a study of CD8+CD57+ T cells in acquired aplastic anemia. Only patients with CD8+CD57+ cell expansion on flow cytometry were chosen for sequencing. Study-wide points: Patients and controls shared 25 to 30 CD8+ CDR3 sequences, which appeared highly expressed in patients and within their immunodominant clones.

Input material: sorted CD4+, CD8+, or CD8+CD57+ T cells (not recorded which) from PBMCs. The sequence was collected from a human donor with aplastic anemia.

This chain's CDR3 is CATSRDRVDEQYF. The CDR3, as DNA: TGTGCCACCAGCAGAGACAGGGTGGACGAGCAGTACTTC. V and J are TRBV15 and TRBJ2-7, with D possibly TRBD1 on 5 matching bases. The germline V gene has CDR1 LNHNV and CDR2 YYDKDF (reference sequence). The CDR3 has 13 amino acids. Trimming cost V 0 bases and J 5 bases, with 8 bases left between them.